This T cell receptor (beta chain) was recorded in a study of OX40 agonist ivuxolimab in advanced cancers. Turning to the study itself: Three individuals attained partial responses, comprising one hepatocellular carcinoma case and two cutaneous melanoma cases.

Profiled with immunoSEQ multiplex PCR; TCRdb holds only in-frame clones, not every one. The sample shows 35,000 to 45,000 clones, around 83% of them seen only once. General observations from the study: Some nonresponders likewise displayed low normalized T-cell clonal expansion.

CDR1 and CDR2 from the germline V gene are MDHEN and SYDVKM. The CDR3 is 13 residues long. V lost 2 bases, J lost 4 bases, and 8 bases lay in between. In the case of this clone: Its antigen is not known.

The receptor was isolated from an adult with an advanced solid tumor such as melanoma, head and neck, liver or kidney cancer. This sample comprised CD4+ or CD8+ T cells sorted from blood, obtained in a trial of the OX40 agonist ivuxolimab. The gene calls are TRBV28 and TRBJ1-1, with D unclear. CDR3 residues: CASSLISRTEAFF. In DNA form, the CDR3 reads TGTGCCAGCAGTTTAATCAGTCGCACTGAAGCTTTCTTT.